This TCR beta chain was observed in a study of identical twins. Study-wide points: Not following the same donors, the study drew its conclusions from cross-sectional statistical analysis.

TCRdb called the 5' RACE reads again in MiXCR, with one record for every CDR3 protein. The sample records approximately 500,000 distinct CDR3 sequences, approximately 25% being singletons. This CDR3 is 15 amino acids long. J lost 8 bases, V lost 5 bases, and 10 bases had no gene match. This clonotype came up many times. Antigen specificity is unknown. These data also formed part of another study, on T cells expressing NK-cell markers. As that study records: Similarly, these clonotypes led the CD3+CD56-NKG2C+ fraction as well in several donors.

Sequencing was done on a sample of CD4+ T cells sorted from blood. The clonotype originates from a woman younger than 30 in good health. The chain recombines TRBV12-3 or TRBV12-4 with TRBJ1-4, with 8 bases fitting TRBD1. The CDR3 is CASSTMDREGEKLFF. As DNA, the CDR3 is TGTGCCAGCAGTACGATGGACAGGGAAGGAGAAAAACTGTTTTTT.